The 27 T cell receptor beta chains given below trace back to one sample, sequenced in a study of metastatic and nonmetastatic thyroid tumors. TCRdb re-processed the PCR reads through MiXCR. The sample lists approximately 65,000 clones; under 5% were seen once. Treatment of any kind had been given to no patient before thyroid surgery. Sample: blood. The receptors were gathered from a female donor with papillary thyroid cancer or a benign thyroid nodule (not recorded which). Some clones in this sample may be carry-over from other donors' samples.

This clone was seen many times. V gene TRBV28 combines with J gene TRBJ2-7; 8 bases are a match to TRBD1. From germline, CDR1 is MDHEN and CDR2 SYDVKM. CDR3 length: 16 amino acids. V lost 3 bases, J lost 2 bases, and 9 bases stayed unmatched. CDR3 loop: CASSFWTGKKPYEQYF. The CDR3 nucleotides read TGTGCCAGCAGTTTCTGGACAGGGAAGAAGCCCTACGAGCAGTACTTC. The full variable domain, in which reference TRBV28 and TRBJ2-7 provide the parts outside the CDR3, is DVKVTQSSRYLVKRTGEKVFLECVQDMDHENMFWYRQDPGLGLRLIYFSYDVKMKEKGDIPEGYSVSREKKERFSLILESASTNQTSMYLCASSFWTGKKPYEQYFGPGTRLTVT.

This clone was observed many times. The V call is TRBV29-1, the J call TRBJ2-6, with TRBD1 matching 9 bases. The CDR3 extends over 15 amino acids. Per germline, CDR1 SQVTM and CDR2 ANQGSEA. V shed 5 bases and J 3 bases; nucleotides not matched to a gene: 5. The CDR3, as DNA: TGCAGCGTTCGGGGGACAGGGAGTGGGGCCAACGTCCTGACTTTC. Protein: CSVRGTGSGANVLTF.

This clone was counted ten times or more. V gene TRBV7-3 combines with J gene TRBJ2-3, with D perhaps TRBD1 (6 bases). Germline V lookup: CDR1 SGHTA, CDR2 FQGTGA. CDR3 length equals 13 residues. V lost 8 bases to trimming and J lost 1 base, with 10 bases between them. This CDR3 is CASRDKGTDTQYF. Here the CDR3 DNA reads TGTGCCAGCCGGGACAAGGGCACAGATACGCAGTATTTT.

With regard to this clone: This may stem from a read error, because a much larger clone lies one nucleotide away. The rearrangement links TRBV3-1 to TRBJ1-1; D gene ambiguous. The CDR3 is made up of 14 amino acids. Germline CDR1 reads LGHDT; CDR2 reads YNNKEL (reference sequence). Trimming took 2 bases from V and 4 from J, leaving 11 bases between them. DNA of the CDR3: TGTGCCAGCAGCCAATCCCAAAAGGGCACTGAAGCTTTCTTT. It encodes CASSQSQKGTEAFF.

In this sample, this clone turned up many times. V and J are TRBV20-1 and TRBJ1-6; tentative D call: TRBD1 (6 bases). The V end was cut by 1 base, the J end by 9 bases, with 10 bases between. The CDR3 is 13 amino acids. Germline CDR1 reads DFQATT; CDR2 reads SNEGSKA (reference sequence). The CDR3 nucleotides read TGCAGTGCTAGAGTCCAGGGGAGTTCACCCCTCCACTTT. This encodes CSARVQGSSPLHF.

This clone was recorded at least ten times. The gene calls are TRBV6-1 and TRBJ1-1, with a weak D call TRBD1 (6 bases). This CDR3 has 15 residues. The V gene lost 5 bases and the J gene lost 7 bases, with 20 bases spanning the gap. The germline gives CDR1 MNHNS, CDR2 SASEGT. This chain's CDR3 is CASSSTSGAAGEAFF. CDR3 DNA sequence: TGTGCCAGCAGTTCCACCTCAGGGGCGGCCGGTGAAGCTTTCTTT.

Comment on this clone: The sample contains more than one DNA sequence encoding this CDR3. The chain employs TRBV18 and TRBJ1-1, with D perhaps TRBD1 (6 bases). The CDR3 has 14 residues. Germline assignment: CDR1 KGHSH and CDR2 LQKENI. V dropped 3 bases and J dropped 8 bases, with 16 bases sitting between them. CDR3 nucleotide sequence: TGTGCCAGCTCACCTCTGTCCGGGACACGAGAAGCTTTCTTT. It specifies CASSPLSGTREAFF.

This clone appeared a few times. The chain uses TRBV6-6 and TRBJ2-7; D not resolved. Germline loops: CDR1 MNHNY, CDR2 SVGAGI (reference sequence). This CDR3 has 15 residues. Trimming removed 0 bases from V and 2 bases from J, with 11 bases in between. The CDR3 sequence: CASSYSWADTYEQYF. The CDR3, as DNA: TGTGCCAGCAGTTACTCATGGGCCGACACCTACGAGCAGTACTTC.

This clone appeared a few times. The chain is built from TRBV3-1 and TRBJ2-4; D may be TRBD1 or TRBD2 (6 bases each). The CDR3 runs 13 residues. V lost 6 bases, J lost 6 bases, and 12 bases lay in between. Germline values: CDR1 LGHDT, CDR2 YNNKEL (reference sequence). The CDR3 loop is CASRDSGLNIQYF. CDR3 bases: TGTGCCAGCAGGGACAGCGGGTTAAACATTCAGTACTTC.

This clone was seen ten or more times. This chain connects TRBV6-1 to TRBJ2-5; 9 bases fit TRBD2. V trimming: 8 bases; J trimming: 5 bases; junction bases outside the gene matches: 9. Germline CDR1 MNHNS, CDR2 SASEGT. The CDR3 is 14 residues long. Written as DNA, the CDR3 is TGTGCCAGCGCCGGGACTAGCATTAGTGAGACCCAGTACTTC. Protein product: CASAGTSISETQYF.

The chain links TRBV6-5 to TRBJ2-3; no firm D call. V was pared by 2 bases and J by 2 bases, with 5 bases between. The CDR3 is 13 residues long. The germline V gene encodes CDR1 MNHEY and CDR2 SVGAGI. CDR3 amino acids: CASSYPVTDTQYF. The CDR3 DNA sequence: TGTGCCAGCAGTTACCCGGTCACAGATACGCAGTATTTT.

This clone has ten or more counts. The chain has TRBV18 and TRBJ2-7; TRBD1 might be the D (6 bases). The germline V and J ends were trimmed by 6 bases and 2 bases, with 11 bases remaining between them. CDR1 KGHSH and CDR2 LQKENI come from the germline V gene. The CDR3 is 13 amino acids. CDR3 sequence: CASSKQGTYEQYF. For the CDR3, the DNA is TGTGCCAGCTCCAAACAGGGTACCTACGAGCAGTACTTC. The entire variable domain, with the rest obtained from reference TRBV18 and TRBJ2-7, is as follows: NAGVMQNPRHLVRRRGQEARLRCSPMKGHSHVYWYRQLPEEGLKFMVYLQKENIIDESGMPKERFSAEFPKEGPSILRIQQVVRGDSAAYFCASSKQGTYEQYFGPGTRLTVT.

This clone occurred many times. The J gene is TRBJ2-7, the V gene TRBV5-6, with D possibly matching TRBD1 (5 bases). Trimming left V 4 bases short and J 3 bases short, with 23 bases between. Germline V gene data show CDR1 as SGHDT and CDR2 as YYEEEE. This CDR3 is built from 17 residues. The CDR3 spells CASSTDHLGLTGYEQYF. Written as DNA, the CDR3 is TGTGCCAGCAGCACGGACCACTTGGGGCTGACTGGCTACGAGCAGTACTTC.

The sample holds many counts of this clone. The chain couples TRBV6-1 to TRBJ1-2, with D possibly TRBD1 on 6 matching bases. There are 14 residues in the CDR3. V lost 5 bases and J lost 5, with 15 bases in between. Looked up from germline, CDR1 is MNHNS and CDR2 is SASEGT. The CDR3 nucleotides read TGTGCCAGCAGTATCGACAGGCTTCCATATGGCTACACCTTC. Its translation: CASSIDRLPYGYTF.

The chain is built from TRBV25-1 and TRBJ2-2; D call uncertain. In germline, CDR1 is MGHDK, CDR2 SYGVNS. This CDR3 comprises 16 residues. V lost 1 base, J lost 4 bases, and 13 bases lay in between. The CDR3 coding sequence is TGTGCCAGCAGTGAATTCGTCCAGGCGGCCACCGGGGAGCTGTTTTTT. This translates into CASSEFVQAATGELFF. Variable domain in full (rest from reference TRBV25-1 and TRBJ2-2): EADIYQTPRYLVIGTGKKITLECSQTMGHDKMYWYQQDPGMELHLIHYSYGVNSTEKGDLSSESTVSRIRTEHFPLTLESARPSHTSQYLCASSEFVQAATGELFFGEGSRLTVL.

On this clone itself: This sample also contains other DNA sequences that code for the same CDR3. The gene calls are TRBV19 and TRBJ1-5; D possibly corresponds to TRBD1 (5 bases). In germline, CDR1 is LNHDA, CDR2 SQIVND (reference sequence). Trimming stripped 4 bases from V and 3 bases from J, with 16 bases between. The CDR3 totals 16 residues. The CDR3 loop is CASSTFQGADNQPQHF. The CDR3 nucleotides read TGTGCCAGTAGTACCTTCCAGGGTGCTGACAATCAGCCCCAGCATTTT.

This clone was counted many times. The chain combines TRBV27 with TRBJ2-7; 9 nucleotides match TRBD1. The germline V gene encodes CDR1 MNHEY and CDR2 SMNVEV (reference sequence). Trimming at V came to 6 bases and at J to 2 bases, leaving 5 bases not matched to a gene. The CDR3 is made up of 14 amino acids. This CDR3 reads CASRKGQGTYEQYF. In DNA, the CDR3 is TGTGCCAGCAGAAAGGGACAGGGAACCTACGAGCAGTACTTC.

As DNA, the CDR3 is TGTGCCAGTAGTTATAGGTACAATGAGCAGTTCTTC. Its protein product is CASSYRYNEQFF. The V gene is TRBV19, the J gene TRBJ2-1, with no clear D. V was clipped by 5 bases and J by 4 bases, with 6 bases between them. The CDR3 is 12 residues long. CDR1 is LNHDA and CDR2 is SQIVND in the germline V gene (reference sequence).

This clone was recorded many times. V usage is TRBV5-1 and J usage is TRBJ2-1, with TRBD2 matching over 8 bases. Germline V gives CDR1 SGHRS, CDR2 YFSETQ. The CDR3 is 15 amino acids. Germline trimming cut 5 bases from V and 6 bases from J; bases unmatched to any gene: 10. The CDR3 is CASRPAGGTGNEQFF. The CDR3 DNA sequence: TGCGCCAGCAGGCCCGCGGGGGGAACGGGCAATGAGCAGTTCTTC.

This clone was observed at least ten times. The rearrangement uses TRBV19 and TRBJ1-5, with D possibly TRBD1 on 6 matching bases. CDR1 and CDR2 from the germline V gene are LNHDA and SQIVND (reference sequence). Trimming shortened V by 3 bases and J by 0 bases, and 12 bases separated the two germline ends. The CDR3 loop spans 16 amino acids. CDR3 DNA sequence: TGTGCCAGTAGTATTGGGGGCCCTCGTAGCAATCAGCCCCAGCATTTT. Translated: CASSIGGPRSNQPQHF.

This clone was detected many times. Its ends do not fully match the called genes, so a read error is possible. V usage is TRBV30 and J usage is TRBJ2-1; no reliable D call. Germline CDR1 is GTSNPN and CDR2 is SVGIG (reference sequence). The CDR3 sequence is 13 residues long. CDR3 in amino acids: CAWSVSVYTEQFF. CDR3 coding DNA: TGTGCCTGGAGTGTGTCTGTCTACACTGAGCAGTTCTTC.

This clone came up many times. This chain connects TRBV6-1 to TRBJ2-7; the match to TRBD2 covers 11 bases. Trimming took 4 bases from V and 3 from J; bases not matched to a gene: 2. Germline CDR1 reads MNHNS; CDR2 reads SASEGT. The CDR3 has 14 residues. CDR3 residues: CASSGGLAGYEQYF. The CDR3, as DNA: TGTGCCAGCAGTGGTGGACTAGCGGGCTACGAGCAGTACTTC.

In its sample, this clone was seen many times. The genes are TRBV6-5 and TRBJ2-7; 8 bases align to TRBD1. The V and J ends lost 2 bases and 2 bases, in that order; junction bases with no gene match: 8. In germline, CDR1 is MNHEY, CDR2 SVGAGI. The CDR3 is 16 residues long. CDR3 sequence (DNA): TGTGCCAGCAGTTACGCCGACAGGGGCGGCACCTACGAGCAGTACTTC. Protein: CASSYADRGGTYEQYF.

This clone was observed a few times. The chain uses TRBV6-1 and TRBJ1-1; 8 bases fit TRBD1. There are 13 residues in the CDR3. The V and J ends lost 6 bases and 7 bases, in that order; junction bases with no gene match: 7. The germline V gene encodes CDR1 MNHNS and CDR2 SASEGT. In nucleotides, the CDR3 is TGTGCCAGCAGCCTGGACAGGGTTTATGAAGCTTTCTTT. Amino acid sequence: CASSLDRVYEAFF.

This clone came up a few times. Written as DNA, the CDR3 is TGTGCCAGCAGCTTAGGTCCGAACTATGGCTACACCTTC. It is translated as CASSLGPNYGYTF. The chain is built from TRBV11-3 and TRBJ1-2; D uncertain. Germline CDR1 is SGHNT and CDR2 is YENEEA. Trimming removed 1 base from V and 2 bases from J, with 5 bases in between. CDR3 length equals 13 residues.

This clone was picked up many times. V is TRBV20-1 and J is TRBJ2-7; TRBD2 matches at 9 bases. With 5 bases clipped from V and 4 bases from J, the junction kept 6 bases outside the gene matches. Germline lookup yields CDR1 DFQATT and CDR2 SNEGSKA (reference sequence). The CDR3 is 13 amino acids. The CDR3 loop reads CSAGTSLEYEQYF. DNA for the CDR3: TGCAGTGCTGGGACTAGCTTGGAGTACGAGCAGTACTTC.

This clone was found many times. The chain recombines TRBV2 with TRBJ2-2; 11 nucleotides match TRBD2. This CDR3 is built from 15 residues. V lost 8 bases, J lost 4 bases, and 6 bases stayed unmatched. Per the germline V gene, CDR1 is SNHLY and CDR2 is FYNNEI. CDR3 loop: CASAPGTSGTGELFF. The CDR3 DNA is TGTGCCAGCGCGCCCGGGACTAGCGGCACCGGGGAGCTGTTTTTT.